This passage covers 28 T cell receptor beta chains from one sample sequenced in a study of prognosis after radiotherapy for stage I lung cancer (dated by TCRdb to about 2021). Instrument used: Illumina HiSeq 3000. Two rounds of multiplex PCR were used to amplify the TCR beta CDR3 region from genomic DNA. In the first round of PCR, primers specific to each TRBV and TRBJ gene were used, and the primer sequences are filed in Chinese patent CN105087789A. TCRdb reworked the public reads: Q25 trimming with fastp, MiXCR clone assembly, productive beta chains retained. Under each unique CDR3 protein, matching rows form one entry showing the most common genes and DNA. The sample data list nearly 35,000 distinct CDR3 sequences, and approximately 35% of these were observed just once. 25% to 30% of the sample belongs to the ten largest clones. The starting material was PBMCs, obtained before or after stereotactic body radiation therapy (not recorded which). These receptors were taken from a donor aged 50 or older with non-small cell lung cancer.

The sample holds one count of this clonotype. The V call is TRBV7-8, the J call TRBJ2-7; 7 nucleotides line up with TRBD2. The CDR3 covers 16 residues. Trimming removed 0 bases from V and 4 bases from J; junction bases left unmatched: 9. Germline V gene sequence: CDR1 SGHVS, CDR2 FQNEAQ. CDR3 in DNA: TGTGCCAGCAGCTTAGCGCCTCAGCGGGAACCATACGAGCAGTACTTC. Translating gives CASSLAPQREPYEQYF.

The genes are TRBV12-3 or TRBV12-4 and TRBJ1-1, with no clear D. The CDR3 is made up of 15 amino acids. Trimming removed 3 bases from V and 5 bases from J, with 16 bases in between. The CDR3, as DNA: TGTGCCAGCAGTTTCGTTCAAAGGGTCAATACTGAAGCTTTCTTT. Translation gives CASSFVQRVNTEAFF.

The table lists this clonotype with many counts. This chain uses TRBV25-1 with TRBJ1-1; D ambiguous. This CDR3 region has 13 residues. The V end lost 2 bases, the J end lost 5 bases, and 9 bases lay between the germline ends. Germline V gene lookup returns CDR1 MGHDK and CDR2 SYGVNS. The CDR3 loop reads CASSELMGTEAFF. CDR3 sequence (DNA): TGTGCCAGCAGTGAACTCATGGGAACTGAAGCTTTCTTT.

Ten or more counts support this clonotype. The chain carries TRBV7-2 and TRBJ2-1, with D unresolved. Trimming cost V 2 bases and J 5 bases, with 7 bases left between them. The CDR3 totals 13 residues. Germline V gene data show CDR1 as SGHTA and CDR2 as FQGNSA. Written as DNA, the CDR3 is TGTGCCAGCAGCTTAAACGGAGACAATGAGCAGTTCTTC. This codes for CASSLNGDNEQFF.

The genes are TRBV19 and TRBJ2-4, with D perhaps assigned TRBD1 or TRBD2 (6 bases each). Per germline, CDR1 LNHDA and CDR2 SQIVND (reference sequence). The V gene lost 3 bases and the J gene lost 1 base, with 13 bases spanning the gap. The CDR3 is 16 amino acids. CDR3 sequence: CASSMRPGAAKNIQYF. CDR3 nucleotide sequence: TGTGCCAGTAGTATGAGACCGGGGGCGGCCAAAAACATTCAGTACTTC.

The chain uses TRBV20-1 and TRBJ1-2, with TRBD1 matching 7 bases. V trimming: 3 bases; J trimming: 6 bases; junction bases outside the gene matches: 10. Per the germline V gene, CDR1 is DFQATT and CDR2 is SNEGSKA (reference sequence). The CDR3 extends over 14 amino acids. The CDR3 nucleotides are TGCAGTGCTAGGGTAGGGGGCCCAGGTAATGGCTACACCTTC. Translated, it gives CSARVGGPGNGYTF.

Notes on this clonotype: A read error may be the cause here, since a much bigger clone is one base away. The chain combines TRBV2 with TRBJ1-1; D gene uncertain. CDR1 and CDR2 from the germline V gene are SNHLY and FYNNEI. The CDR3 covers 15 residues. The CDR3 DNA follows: TGTGCCAGCAGTGAATCGTCCCTAAGGAACACTGAAGCTTCCTTT. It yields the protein CASSESSLRNTEASF.

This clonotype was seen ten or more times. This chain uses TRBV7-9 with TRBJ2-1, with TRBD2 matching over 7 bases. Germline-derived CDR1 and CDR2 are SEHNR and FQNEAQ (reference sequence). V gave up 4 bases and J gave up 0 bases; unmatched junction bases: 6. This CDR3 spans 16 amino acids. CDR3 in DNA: TGTGCCAGCAGCTCGCAGCTAGCGGACTCCTACAATGAGCAGTTCTTC. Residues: CASSSQLADSYNEQFF.

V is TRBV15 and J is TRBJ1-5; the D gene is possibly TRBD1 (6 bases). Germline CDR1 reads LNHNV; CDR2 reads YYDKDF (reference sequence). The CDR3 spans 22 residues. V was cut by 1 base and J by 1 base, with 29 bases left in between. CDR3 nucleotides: TGTGCCACCAGCAGAGGGGGGGCGGGGGCCTTATTTCCTCACCTCAGCAATCAGCCCCAGCATTTT. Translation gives CATSRGGAGALFPHLSNQPQHF.

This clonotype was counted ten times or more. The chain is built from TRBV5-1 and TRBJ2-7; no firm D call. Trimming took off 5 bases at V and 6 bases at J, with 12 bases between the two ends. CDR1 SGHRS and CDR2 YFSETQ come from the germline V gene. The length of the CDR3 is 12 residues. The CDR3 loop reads CASSSTLGEQYF. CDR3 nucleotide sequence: TGCGCCAGCAGTTCGACCTTGGGCGAGCAGTACTTC. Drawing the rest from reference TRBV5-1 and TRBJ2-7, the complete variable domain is KAGVTQTPRYLIKTRGQQVTLSCSPISGHRSVSWYQQTPGQGLQFLFEYFSETQRNKGNFPGRFSGRQFSNSRSEMNVSTLELGDSALYLCASSSTLGEQYFGPGTRLTVT.

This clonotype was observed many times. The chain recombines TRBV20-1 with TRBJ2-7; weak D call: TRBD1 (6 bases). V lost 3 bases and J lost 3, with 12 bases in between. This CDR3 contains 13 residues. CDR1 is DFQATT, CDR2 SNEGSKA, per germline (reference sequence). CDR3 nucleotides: TGCAGTGCTAGCCCGGGACACCACTACGAGCAGTACTTC. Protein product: CSASPGHHYEQYF.

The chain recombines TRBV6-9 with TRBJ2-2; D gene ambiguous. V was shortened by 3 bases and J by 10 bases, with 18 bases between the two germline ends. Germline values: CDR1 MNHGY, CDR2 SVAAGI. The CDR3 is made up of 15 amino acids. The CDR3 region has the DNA TGTGCCAGCAGTTACGCTGGGGTCATTGGCGCGGAGCTGTTTTTT. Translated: CASSYAGVIGAELFF.

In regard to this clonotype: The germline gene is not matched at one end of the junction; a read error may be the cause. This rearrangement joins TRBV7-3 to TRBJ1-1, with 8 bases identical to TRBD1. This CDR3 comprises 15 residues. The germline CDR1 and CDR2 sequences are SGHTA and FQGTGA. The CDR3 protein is CANSLTAGGVTEAFF. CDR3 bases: TGTGCCAACAGCTTAACTGCAGGGGGCGTGACTGAAGCTTTCTTT.

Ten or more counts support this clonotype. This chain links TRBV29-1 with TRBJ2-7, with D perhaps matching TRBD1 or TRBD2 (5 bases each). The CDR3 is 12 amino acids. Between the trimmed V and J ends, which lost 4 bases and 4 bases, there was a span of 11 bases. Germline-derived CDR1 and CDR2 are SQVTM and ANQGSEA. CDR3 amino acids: CSVGDDWYEQYF. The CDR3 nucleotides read TGCAGCGTTGGGGACGACTGGTACGAGCAGTACTTC.

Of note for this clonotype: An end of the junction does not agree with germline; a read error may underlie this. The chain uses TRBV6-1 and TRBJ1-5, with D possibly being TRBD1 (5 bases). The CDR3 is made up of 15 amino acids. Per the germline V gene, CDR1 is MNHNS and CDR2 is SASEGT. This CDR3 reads CASIEPAGRGRPQHF. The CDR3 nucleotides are TGTGCCAGCATTGAACCCGCGGGACGGGGACGGCCCCAGCATTTT.

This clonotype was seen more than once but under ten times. The CDR3 here is CASSIAQRPSSYGYTF. The DNA of the CDR3 is TGTGCCAGTAGTATAGCACAAAGACCGTCATCTTATGGCTACACCTTC. The chain has TRBV19 and TRBJ1-2; the D is unclear. V was shortened by 1 base and J by 5 bases, with 17 bases between the two germline ends. The CDR3 extends over 16 amino acids. Germline V gives CDR1 LNHDA, CDR2 SQIVND (reference sequence).

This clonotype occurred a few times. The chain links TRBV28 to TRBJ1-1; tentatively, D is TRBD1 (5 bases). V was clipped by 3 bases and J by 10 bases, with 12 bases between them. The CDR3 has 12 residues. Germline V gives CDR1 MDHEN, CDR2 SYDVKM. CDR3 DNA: TGTGCCAGCAGTTTGGTCGGGGGGAGAGCTTTCTTT. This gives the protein CASSLVGGRAFF.

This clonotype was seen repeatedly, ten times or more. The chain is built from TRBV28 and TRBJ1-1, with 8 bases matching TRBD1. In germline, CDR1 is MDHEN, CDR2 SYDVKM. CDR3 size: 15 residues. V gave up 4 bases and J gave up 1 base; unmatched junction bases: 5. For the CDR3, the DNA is TGTGCCAGCAGTTCAGGGGGCGGGCCGAACACTGAAGCTTTCTTT. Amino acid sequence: CASSSGGGPNTEAFF.

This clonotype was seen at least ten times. The DNA of the CDR3 is TGTGCCAGCGCGACAGAAACCTATGGCTACACCTTC. Amino acid sequence: CASATETYGYTF. The chain has TRBV28 and TRBJ1-2, with a possible D match to TRBD1 (5 bases). Germline V CDR1 and CDR2: MDHEN, SYDVKM. The CDR3 is 12 residues long. Trimming stripped 8 bases from V and 4 bases from J, with 11 bases between.

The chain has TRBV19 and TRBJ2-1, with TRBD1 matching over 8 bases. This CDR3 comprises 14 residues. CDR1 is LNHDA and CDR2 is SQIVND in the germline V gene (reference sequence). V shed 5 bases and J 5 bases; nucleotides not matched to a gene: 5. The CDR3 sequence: CASSVTGGDNEQFF. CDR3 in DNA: TGTGCCAGTAGTGTTACAGGGGGTGACAATGAGCAGTTCTTC.

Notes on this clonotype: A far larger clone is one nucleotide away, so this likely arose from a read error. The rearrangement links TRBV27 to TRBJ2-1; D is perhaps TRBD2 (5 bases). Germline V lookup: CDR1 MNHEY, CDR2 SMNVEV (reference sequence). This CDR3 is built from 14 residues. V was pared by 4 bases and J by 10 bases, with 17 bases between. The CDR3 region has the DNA TGTGCCAGCAGTTCCGGGGAGAGCTCCTACGAGCAGTTCTTC. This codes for CASSSGESSYEQFF.

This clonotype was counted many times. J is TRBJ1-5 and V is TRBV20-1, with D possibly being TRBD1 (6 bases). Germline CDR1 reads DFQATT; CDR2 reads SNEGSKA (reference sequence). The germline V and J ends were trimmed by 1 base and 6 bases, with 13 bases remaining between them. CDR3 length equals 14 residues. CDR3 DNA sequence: TGCAGTGCTAGAGCCCGGGACATTGGTCAGCCCCAGCATTTT. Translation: CSARARDIGQPQHF.

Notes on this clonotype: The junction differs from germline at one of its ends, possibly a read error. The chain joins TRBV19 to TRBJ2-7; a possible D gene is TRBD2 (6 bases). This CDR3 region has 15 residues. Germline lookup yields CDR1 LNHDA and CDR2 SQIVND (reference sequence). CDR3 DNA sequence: TGTTCCAGTAGTATAGTGGCTAGCGAGACCTACGAGCAGTACTTC. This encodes CSSSIVASETYEQYF.

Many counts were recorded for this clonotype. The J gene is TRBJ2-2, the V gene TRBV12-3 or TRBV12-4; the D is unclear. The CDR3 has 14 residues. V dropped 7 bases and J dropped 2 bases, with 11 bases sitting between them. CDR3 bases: TGTGCCAGCATTATTACAGTAAACACCGGGGAGCTGTTTTTT. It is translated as CASIITVNTGELFF.

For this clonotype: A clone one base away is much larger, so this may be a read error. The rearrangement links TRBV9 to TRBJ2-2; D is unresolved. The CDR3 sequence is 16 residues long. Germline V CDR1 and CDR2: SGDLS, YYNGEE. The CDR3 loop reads CASSVSGQTNAGELFF. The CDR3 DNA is TGTGCCAGCAGCGTTTCCGGGCAGACGAACGCCGGGGAGCTGTTTTTT.

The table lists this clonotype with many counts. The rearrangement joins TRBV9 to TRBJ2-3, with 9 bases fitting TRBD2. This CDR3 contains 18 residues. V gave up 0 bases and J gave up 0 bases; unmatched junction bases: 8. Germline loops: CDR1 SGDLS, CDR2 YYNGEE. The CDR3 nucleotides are TGTGCCAGCAGCGTAGGCAGCGGGGGGTTCCCTAGCACAGATACGCAGTATTTT. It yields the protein CASSVGSGGFPSTDTQYF.

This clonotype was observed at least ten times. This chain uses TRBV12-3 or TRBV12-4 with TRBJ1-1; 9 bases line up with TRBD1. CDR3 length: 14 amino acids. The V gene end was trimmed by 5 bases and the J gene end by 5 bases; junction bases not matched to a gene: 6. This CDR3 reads CASSPTGGGTEAFF. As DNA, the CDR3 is TGTGCCAGCAGTCCGACAGGGGGAGGGACTGAAGCTTTCTTT.

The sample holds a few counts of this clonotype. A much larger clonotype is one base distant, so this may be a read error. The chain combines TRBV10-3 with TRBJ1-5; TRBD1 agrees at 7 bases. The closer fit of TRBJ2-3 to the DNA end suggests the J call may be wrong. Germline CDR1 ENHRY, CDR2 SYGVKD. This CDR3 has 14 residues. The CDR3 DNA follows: TGTGCCATCGGAAGGGACAGAGATAATCAGCCCCAGTATTTT. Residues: CAIGRDRDNQPQYF.